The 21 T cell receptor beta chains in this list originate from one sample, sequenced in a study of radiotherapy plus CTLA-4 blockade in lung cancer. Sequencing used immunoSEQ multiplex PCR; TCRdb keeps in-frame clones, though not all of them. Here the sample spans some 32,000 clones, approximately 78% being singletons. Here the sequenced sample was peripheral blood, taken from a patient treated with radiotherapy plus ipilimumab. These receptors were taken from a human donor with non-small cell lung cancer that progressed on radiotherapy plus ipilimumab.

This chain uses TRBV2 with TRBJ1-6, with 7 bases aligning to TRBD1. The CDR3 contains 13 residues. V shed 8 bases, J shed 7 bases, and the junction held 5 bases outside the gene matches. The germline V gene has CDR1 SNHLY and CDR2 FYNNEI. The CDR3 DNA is TGTGCCAGCGTAGACAGGGAAAATTCACCCCTCCACTTT. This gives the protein CASVDRENSPLHF. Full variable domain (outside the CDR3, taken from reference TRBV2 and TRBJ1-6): EPEVTQTPSHQVTQMGQEVILRCVPISNHLYFYWYRQILGQKVEFLVSFYNNEISEKSEIFDDQFSVERPDGSNFTLKIRSTKLEDSAMYFCASVDRENSPLHFGNGTRLTVT.

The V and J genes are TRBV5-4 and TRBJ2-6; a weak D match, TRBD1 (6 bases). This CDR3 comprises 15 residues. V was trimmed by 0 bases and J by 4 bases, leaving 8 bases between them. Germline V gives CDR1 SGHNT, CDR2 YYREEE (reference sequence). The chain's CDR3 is CASSLGTAGANVLTF. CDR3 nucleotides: TGTGCCAGCAGCTTGGGGACAGCGGGGGCCAACGTCCTGACTTTC.

This CDR3 reads CASRAKGQSLLGYTF. The CDR3 nucleotides read TGTGCCAGCAGAGCGAAAGGACAGTCCCTCCTTGGCTACACCTTC. The chain has TRBV6-5 and TRBJ1-2, with a weak D call TRBD1 (6 bases). Germline V lookup: CDR1 MNHEY, CDR2 SVGAGI. Trimming removed 6 bases from V and 7 bases from J, with 21 bases in between. This CDR3 has 15 residues.

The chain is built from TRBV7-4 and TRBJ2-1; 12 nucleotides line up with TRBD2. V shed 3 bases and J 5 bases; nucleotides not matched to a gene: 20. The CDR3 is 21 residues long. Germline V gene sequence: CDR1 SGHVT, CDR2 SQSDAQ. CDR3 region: CASSLGTLGHLTSGGNNEQFF. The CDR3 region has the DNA TGTGCCAGCAGCTTGGGGACGTTGGGTCATCTAACTAGCGGGGGGAACAATGAGCAGTTCTTC.

The CDR3: CASSMGQGAYNEQFF. CDR3 coding DNA: TGCGCCAGCAGCATGGGACAGGGGGCCTACAATGAGCAGTTCTTC. The V and J genes are TRBV5-1 and TRBJ2-1; 11 bases match TRBD1. Looked up from germline, CDR1 is SGHRS and CDR2 is YFSETQ. This CDR3 spans 15 amino acids. With V trimmed by 4 bases and J by 2 bases, 2 bases remained unmatched. The full variable domain, rest sourced from reference TRBV5-1 and TRBJ2-1, is KAGVTQTPRYLIKTRGQQVTLSCSPISGHRSVSWYQQTPGQGLQFLFEYFSETQRNKGNFPGRFSGRQFSNSRSEMNVSTLELGDSALYLCASSMGQGAYNEQFFGPGTRLTVL.

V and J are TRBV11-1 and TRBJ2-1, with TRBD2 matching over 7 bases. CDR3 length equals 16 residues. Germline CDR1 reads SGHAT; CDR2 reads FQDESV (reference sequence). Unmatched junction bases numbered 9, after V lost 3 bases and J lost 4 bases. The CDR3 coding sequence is TGTGCCAGCAGCTTTCTTCAGCCGGGGGGTTACAATGAGCAGTTCTTC. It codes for CASSFLQPGGYNEQFF.

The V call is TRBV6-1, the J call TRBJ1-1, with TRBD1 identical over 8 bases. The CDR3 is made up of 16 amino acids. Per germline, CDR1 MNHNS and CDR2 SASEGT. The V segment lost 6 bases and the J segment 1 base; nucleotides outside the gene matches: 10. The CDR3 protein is CASSETRTGRNTEAFF. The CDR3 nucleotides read TGTGCCAGCAGCGAAACGCGGACAGGGAGGAACACTGAAGCTTTCTTT.

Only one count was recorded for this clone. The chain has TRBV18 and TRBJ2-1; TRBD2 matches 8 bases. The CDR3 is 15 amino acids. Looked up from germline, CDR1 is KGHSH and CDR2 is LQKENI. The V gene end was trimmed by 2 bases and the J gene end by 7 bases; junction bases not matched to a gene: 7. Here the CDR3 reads CASSPNGGAGNEQFF. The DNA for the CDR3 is TGTGCCAGCTCACCAAACGGGGGGGCCGGGAATGAGCAGTTCTTC.

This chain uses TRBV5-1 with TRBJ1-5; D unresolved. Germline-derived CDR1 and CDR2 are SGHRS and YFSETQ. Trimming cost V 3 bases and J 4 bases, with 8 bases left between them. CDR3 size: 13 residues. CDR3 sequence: CASSSDGNQPQHF. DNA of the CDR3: TGCGCCAGCAGCTCCGACGGGAATCAGCCCCAGCATTTT.

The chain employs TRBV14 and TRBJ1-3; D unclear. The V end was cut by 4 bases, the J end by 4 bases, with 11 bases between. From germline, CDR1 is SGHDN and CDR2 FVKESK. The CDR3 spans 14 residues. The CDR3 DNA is TGTGCCAGCAGCCGCAGCGGCTCCGGAAACACCATATATTTT. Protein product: CASSRSGSGNTIYF. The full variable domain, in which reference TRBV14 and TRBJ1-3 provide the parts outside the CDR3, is EAGVTQFPSHSVIEKGQTVTLRCDPISGHDNLYWYRRVMGKEIKFLLHFVKESKQDESGMPNNRFLAERTGGTYSTLKVQPAELEDSGVYFCASSRSGSGNTIYFGEGSWLTVV.

The CDR3 region has the DNA TGTGCCAGCAGCTTAGGGGCGTCGCTGGCCGTGGGAGATACGCAGTATTTT. Amino acid sequence: CASSLGASLAVGDTQYF. This sequence joins TRBV7-8 and TRBJ2-3; D uncertain. Germline assignment: CDR1 SGHVS and CDR2 FQNEAQ. V gave up 1 base and J gave up 5 bases, with 19 bases separating them. This CDR3 region has 17 residues.

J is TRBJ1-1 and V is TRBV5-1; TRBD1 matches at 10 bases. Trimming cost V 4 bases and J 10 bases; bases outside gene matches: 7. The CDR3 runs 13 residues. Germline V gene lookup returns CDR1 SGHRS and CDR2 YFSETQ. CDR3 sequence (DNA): TGCGCCAGCAGCCCATCCGGGACAGGGGCAGCTTTCTTT. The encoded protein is CASSPSGTGAAFF.

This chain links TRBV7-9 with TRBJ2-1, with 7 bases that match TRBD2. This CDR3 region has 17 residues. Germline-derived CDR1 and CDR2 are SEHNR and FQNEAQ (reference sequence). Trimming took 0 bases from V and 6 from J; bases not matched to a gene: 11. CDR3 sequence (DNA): TGTGCCAGCAGCTTAGCGCTTGGCGGGGGACCCATCAATGAGCAGTTCTTC. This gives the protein CASSLALGGGPINEQFF.

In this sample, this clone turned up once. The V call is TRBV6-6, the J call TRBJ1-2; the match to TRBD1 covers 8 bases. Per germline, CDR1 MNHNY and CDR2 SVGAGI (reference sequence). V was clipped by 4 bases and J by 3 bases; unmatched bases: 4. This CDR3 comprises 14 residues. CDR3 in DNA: TGTGCCAGCAGTTGGCCGGGACAGGACTATGGCTACACCTTC. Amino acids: CASSWPGQDYGYTF.

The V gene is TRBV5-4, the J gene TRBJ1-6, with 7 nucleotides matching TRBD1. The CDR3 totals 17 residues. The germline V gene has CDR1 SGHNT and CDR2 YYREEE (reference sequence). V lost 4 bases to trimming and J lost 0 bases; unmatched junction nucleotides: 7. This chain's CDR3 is CASSTGTASSYNSPLHF. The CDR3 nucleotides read TGTGCCAGCAGCACCGGGACAGCGAGCTCCTATAATTCACCCCTCCACTTT.

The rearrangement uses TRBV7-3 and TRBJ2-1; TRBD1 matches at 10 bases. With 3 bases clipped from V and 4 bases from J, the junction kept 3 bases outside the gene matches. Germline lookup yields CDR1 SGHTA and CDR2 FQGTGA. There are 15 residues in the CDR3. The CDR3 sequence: CASSFPGQGYNEQFF. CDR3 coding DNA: TGTGCCAGCAGCTTCCCGGGACAGGGGTACAATGAGCAGTTCTTC.

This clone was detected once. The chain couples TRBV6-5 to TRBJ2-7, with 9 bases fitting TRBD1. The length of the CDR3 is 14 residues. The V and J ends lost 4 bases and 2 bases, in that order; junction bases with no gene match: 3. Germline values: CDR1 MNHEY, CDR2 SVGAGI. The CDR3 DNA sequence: TGTGCCAGCAGTTTCGACAGGGGGGCCTACGAGCAGTACTTC. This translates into CASSFDRGAYEQYF.

The CDR3 sequence is CASSFREGTQYF. In nucleotides, the CDR3 is TGTGCCAGCAGCTTCAGGGAGGGGACCCAGTACTTC. The chain uses TRBV5-6 and TRBJ2-5; TRBD2 agrees at 7 bases. This CDR3 spans 12 amino acids. Germline V CDR1 and CDR2: SGHDT, YYEEEE. V shed 2 bases, J shed 7 bases, and the junction held 2 bases outside the gene matches.

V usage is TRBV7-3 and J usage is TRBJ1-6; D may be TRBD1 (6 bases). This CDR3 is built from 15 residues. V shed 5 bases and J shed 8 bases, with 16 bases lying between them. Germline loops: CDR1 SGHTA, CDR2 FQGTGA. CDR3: CASSPDGGPDSPLHF. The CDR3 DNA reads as TGTGCCAGCAGCCCCGACGGGGGGCCGGATTCACCCCTCCACTTT.

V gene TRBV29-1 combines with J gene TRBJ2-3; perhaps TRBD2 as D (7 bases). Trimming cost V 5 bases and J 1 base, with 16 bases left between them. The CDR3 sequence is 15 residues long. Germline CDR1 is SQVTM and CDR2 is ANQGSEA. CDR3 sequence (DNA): TGCAGCGTTTTTGGGGGAGGGGGGCGCACAGATACGCAGTATTTT. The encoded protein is CSVFGGGGRTDTQYF.

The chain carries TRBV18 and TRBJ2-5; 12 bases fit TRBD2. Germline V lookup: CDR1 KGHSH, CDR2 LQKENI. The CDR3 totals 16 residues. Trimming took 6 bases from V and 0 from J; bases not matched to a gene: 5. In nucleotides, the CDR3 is TGTGCCAGCTCGGCATGGACTAGCGGGGACCAAGAGACCCAGTACTTC. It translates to CASSAWTSGDQETQYF.